The 32 T cell receptor beta chains given below trace back to one sample, sequenced in a study of T cell repertoires in cytomegalovirus infection. TCRdb re-called the reads with MiXCR, one entry per CDR3 protein. In the table there are 700,000 to 950,000 distinct CDR3 sequences, about 31% of which are singletons. No antigen has been identified for these receptors. Sequences were derived from cultured CD8+ T cells from PBMCs, sampled from culture after CMV antigen stimulation. These receptors were collected from a human donor in good health (CMV status not recorded). Some clones in this sample may be carry-over from other donors' samples.

The J gene is TRBJ2-5, the V gene TRBV12-3 or TRBV12-4; weak D call: TRBD2 (6 bases). V lost 3 bases and J 3 bases, leaving 11 bases between the germline ends. The CDR3 loop spans 14 amino acids. CDR3 coding DNA: TGTGCCAGCAGTTTGTGGGGGGTAGAAGAGACCCAGTACTTC. Protein sequence: CASSLWGVEETQYF.

This sequence joins TRBV28 and TRBJ1-5; D not certain. CDR1 is MDHEN and CDR2 is SYDVKM in the germline V gene. The CDR3 sequence is 14 residues long. V gave up 2 bases and J gave up 4 bases, with 9 bases separating them. CDR3 amino acids: CASSLLAGNQPQHF. CDR3 in DNA: TGTGCCAGCAGTTTACTGGCTGGGAATCAGCCCCAGCATTTT.

This clonotype was counted between two and nine times. The chain uses TRBV12-3 or TRBV12-4 and TRBJ2-1; no clear D gene. V was pared by 8 bases and J by 3 bases, with 8 bases between. The CDR3 is 12 residues long. The DNA of the CDR3 is TGTGCCAGCGGACCGATCTACAATGAGCAGTTCTTC. Protein: CASGPIYNEQFF.

The rearrangement joins TRBV7-6 to TRBJ1-2; D uncertain. This CDR3 region has 16 residues. CDR1 and CDR2 from the germline V gene are SGHVS and FNYEAQ. V was pared by 0 bases and J by 0 bases, with 11 bases between. In nucleotides, the CDR3 is TGTGCCAGCAGCTTAGCGCAGTCACGGACTAACTATGGCTACACCTTC. This translates into CASSLAQSRTNYGYTF.

The genes are TRBV2 and TRBJ2-1; 8 positions match TRBD2. Germline-derived CDR1 and CDR2 are SNHLY and FYNNEI. V was clipped by 7 bases and J by 9 bases; unmatched bases: 14. The CDR3 has 15 residues. CDR3 residues: CASTWERGPRFEQFF. The CDR3 bases are TGTGCCAGCACCTGGGAGCGGGGGCCGAGGTTTGAGCAGTTCTTC. Filled out from reference TRBV2 and TRBJ2-1, the complete variable domain reads EPEVTQTPSHQVTQMGQEVILRCVPISNHLYFYWYRQILGQKVEFLVSFYNNEISEKSEIFDDQFSVERPDGSNFTLKIRSTKLEDSAMYFCASTWERGPRFEQFFGPGTRLTVL.

A note on this clonotype: A junction boundary mismatches the germline segment, possibly from a read error. This chain connects TRBV4-1 to TRBJ2-7, with 7 bases aligning to TRBD2. The CDR3 is 17 residues long. CDR1 is MGHRA, CDR2 YSYEKL, per germline. The CDR3 loop reads CASNQDFWAGVGHEQYF. CDR3 in DNA: TGTGCCAGCAACCAAGATTTTTGGGCGGGGGTCGGCCACGAGCAGTACTTC.

A few counts support this clonotype. The chain recombines TRBV9 with TRBJ2-3; 12 positions agree with TRBD1. Germline V CDR1 and CDR2: SGDLS, YYNGEE. CDR3 length: 16 residues. Trimming cost V 7 bases and J 4 bases; bases outside gene matches: 10. DNA for the CDR3: TGTGCCAGCGGTGGGGGGGACAGGGGGCCCGCAGATACGCAGTATTTT. It encodes CASGGGDRGPADTQYF.

The rearrangement joins TRBV6-1 to TRBJ2-1; the D gene is possibly TRBD2 (6 bases). V lost 2 bases to trimming and J lost 6 bases, with 20 bases between them. CDR1 is MNHNS and CDR2 is SASEGT in the germline V gene. The CDR3 loop spans 17 amino acids. The CDR3 sequence is CASSEPAPTSLPNEQFF. In nucleotides, the CDR3 is TGTGCCAGCAGTGAACCCGCCCCCACTAGCCTACCCAATGAGCAGTTCTTC.

This clonotype was detected a few times. V is TRBV27 and J is TRBJ2-1; 7 bases are a match to TRBD2. This CDR3 is built from 15 residues. CDR1 is MNHEY, CDR2 SMNVEV, per germline (reference sequence). Trimming took 5 bases from V and 0 from J; bases not matched to a gene: 4. CDR3 DNA: TGTGCCAGCAGTCGGGACTACCTCTCCTACAATGAGCAGTTCTTC. Amino acids: CASSRDYLSYNEQFF.

This clonotype appeared many times. This rearrangement joins TRBV7-8 to TRBJ1-2; D unresolved. Germline V CDR1 and CDR2: SGHVS, FQNEAQ. V was cut by 1 base and J by 5 bases, with 11 bases left in between. CDR3 size: 14 residues. CDR3 nucleotides: TGTGCCAGCAGCTTAGTCCCATCCTATTATGGCTACACCTTC. Translation gives CASSLVPSYYGYTF.

The chain combines TRBV5-6 with TRBJ1-1, with D maybe TRBD1 (5 bases). The CDR3 runs 12 residues. V was shortened by 6 bases and J by 4 bases, with 10 bases between the two germline ends. Germline V gene sequence: CDR1 SGHDT, CDR2 YYEEEE. DNA for the CDR3: TGTGCCAGCAAGTGGGGGGGCACTGAAGCTTTCTTT. Its protein product is CASKWGGTEAFF.

The table lists this clonotype with many counts. This chain joins TRBV11-1 and TRBJ2-5, with D tentatively TRBD1 (5 bases). Germline CDR1 SGHAT, CDR2 FQDESV (reference sequence). Between the trimmed V and J ends, which lost 2 bases and 2 bases, there was a span of 12 bases. CDR3 size: 15 residues. The CDR3 nucleotides read TGTGCCAGCAGCTTAAGACAGTTCGGTCAAGAGACCCAGTACTTC. This encodes CASSLRQFGQETQYF.

The V and J genes are TRBV7-9 and TRBJ2-1; 8 bases align to TRBD2. Per germline, CDR1 SEHNR and CDR2 FQNEAQ (reference sequence). J gave up 2 bases and V 4 bases, and 4 bases lay outside the gene matches. The CDR3 length is 15 residues. The CDR3 sequence is CASSSGGETYNEQFF. Written as DNA, the CDR3 is TGTGCCAGCAGCTCCGGGGGGGAGACCTACAATGAGCAGTTCTTC.

This clonotype has just a few counts. This sequence joins TRBV4-3 and TRBJ2-5; D possibly uses TRBD1 or TRBD2 (5 bases each). The germline V gene encodes CDR1 LGHNA and CDR2 YSLEER. Trimming pared 2 bases from V and 4 bases from J, leaving 14 bases between. The CDR3 contains 15 residues. CDR3 sequence (DNA): TGCGCCAGCAGCCAATCGGGGTCGGGGCGAGAGACCCAGTACTTC. It specifies CASSQSGSGRETQYF.

The J gene is TRBJ1-1, the V gene TRBV6-2 or TRBV6-3; D is perhaps TRBD1 (6 bases). This CDR3 region has 14 residues. Trimming removed 2 bases at V and 5 bases at J, with 12 bases between. Germline-derived CDR1 and CDR2 are MNHEY and SVGEGT. In DNA form, the CDR3 reads TGTGCCAGCAGTTACCTGGCCAGGGGTACTGAAGCTTTCTTT. This gives the protein CASSYLARGTEAFF.

V is TRBV27 and J is TRBJ2-4, with a possible D match to TRBD2 (7 bases). V shed 6 bases and J shed 1 base, with 16 bases lying between them. CDR1 MNHEY and CDR2 SMNVEV come from the germline V gene (reference sequence). CDR3 length equals 16 residues. The CDR3 nucleotides read TGTGCCAGCAGATCCCCGGCGGGGGCGGCCAAAAACATTCAGTACTTC. Its protein product is CASRSPAGAAKNIQYF.

This clonotype was recorded a few times. The gene calls are TRBV19 and TRBJ2-3; D call uncertain. The V end lost 3 bases, the J end lost 3 bases, and 4 bases lay between the germline ends. The CDR3 consists of 12 residues. CDR1 and CDR2 from the germline V gene are LNHDA and SQIVND (reference sequence). CDR3 DNA sequence: TGTGCCAGTAGTATGGGGACAGATACGCAGTATTTT. Residues: CASSMGTDTQYF.

As for this clonotype: At one of its ends the junction is not consistent with the germline gene, which may arise from a read error. This chain's CDR3 is CASSLAVGRGNEQFF. In nucleotides, the CDR3 is TGTGCTAGCAGCTTAGCGGTAGGGCGGGGCAATGAGCAGTTCTTC. The chain couples TRBV7-7 to TRBJ2-1; possibly TRBD2 for D (6 bases). CDR1 is SSHAT, CDR2 FNYEAQ, per germline (reference sequence). The CDR3 runs 15 residues. Combining the CDR3 with reference TRBV7-7 and TRBJ2-1 gives the whole variable domain GAGVSQSPRYKVTKRGQDVTLRCDPISSHATLYWYQQALGQGPEFLTYFNYEAQPDKSGLPSDRFSAERPEGSISTLTIQRTEQRDSAMYRCASSLAVGRGNEQFFGPGTRLTVL.

The rearrangement links TRBV7-9 to TRBJ1-2, with TRBD1 identical over 8 bases. Germline V lookup: CDR1 SEHNR, CDR2 FQNEAQ (reference sequence). V trimming: 3 bases; J trimming: 4 bases; junction bases outside the gene matches: 7. CDR3 size: 15 residues. CDR3 residues: CASSFSGGAGYGYTF. CDR3 nucleotides: TGTGCCAGCAGCTTCTCAGGGGGCGCGGGCTATGGCTACACCTTC. The whole variable domain, remainder taken from reference TRBV7-9 and TRBJ1-2, is DTGVSQNPRHKITKRGQNVTFRCDPISEHNRLYWYRQTLGQGPEFLTYFQNEAQLEKSRLLSDRFSAERPKGSFSTLEIQRTEQGDSAMYLCASSFSGGAGYGYTFGSGTRLTVV.

The rearrangement uses TRBV12-3 or TRBV12-4 and TRBJ2-7; D not certain. The CDR3 consists of 17 residues. V shed 7 bases and J shed 0 bases, with 22 bases lying between them. CDR3 region: CASNQFPIDRGSYEQYF. CDR3 in DNA: TGTGCCAGCAACCAATTCCCTATTGACCGCGGCTCCTACGAGCAGTACTTC.

To note about this clonotype: One end of the junction varies from germline; a read error may be responsible. The V gene is TRBV5-3, the J gene TRBJ1-3; no clear D. TRBV5-3 counts as an open reading frame of uncertain function. The CDR3 consists of 11 residues. Here the CDR3 DNA reads TGTGCCAGCAGCTCGGAAGACACCATATATTTT. Its translation is CASSSEDTIYF.

This clonotype was recorded once. A much larger clone lies one base from this, so it may be a read error. The rearrangement uses TRBV7-2 and TRBJ2-1; possible D gene TRBD2, 5 bases. Trimming shortened V by 4 bases and J by 8 bases, and 15 bases separated the two germline ends. CDR1 and CDR2 (germline): SGHTA, FQGNSA. The CDR3 spans 14 residues. The DNA for the CDR3 is TGTGCCAGCAGCTCTCCGGGCGATAGCGATGAGCAGTTCTTC. As protein: CASSSPGDSDEQFF.

This clonotype has just a few counts. The CDR3 DNA sequence: TGTGCCAGCAGGGGGGAAGGCTACACCTTC. Translation: CASRGEGYTF. The V and J genes are TRBV6-1 and TRBJ1-2, with a tentative D call TRBD1 (5 bases). Trimming left V 6 bases short and J 8 bases short, with 7 bases between. The germline V gene encodes CDR1 MNHNS and CDR2 SASEGT. There are 10 residues in the CDR3.

This clonotype was picked up many times. This chain links TRBV10-1 with TRBJ2-1, with D possibly TRBD2 on 6 matching bases. Germline CDR1 WNHNN, CDR2 SYGVQD (reference sequence). The CDR3 is 15 amino acids. The germline V and J ends were trimmed by 8 bases and 5 bases, with 19 bases remaining between them. The CDR3 bases are TGCGCCAGCGCTCGGGACTCCGGGATGAACAATGAGCAGTTCTTC. Its translation is CASARDSGMNNEQFF.

V usage is TRBV6-5 and J usage is TRBJ2-1; 13 bases align to TRBD2. Per germline, CDR1 MNHEY and CDR2 SVGAGI. CDR3 length equals 18 residues. V lost 5 bases and J lost 2; bases outside the gene matches: 9. The CDR3 protein is CASSRTSGGIGAYNEQFF. The CDR3 DNA sequence: TGTGCCAGCAGTCGGACTAGCGGGGGTATAGGGGCCTACAATGAGCAGTTCTTC.

Regarding this clonotype: Relative to the germline gene, one junction end is altered; a read error may explain this. The V call is TRBV12-3 or TRBV12-4, the J call TRBJ2-2; D is possibly TRBD2 (6 bases). The CDR3 is 16 amino acids. CDR3 residues: CANSSPTRENTGELFF. In DNA, the CDR3 is TGTGCCAACAGTTCCCCGACTAGAGAGAACACCGGGGAGCTGTTTTTT.

This chain joins TRBV27 and TRBJ1-1, with D tentatively TRBD1 (6 bases). The CDR3 spans 15 residues. Germline CDR1 and CDR2: MNHEY and SMNVEV (reference sequence). The V end was cut by 6 bases, the J end by 2 bases, with 16 bases between. The CDR3 bases are TGTGCCAGCAGCCAGGTGGGGGGCGCAAACACTGAAGCTTTCTTT. Translation: CASSQVGGANTEAFF.

This clonotype showed up just a few times. This chain joins TRBV2 and TRBJ1-1; D might be TRBD1 (6 bases). The germline CDR1 and CDR2 sequences are SNHLY and FYNNEI. V shed 8 bases and J shed 3 bases, with 16 bases lying between them. This CDR3 is 14 amino acids long. The CDR3 DNA is TGTGCCAGCCCCCGGGGGGGCCGGTACACTGAAGCTTTCTTT. It yields the protein CASPRGGRYTEAFF.

Written as DNA, the CDR3 is TGTGCCCAGCCGGGAGCCTACCCCAACAGAGAGACCCAGTACTTC. As protein: CAQPGAYPNRETQYF. The V and J genes are TRBV7-9 and TRBJ2-5, with D possibly TRBD2 on 6 matching bases. The V end lost 11 bases, the J end lost 4 bases, and 23 bases lay between the germline ends. Germline V gene sequence: CDR1 SEHNR, CDR2 FQNEAQ (reference sequence). The CDR3 is 15 residues long. Full variable domain (remainder filled in from reference TRBV7-9 and TRBJ2-5): DTGVSQNPRHKITKRGQNVTFRCDPISEHNRLYWYRQTLGQGPEFLTYFQNEAQLEKSRLLSDRFSAERPKGSFSTLEIQRTEQGDSAMYLCAQPGAYPNRETQYFGPGTRLLVL.

The chain couples TRBV11-2 to TRBJ1-2; 8 nucleotides agree with TRBD1. Trimming removed 0 bases from V and 10 bases from J; junction bases left unmatched: 10. CDR1 is SGHAT and CDR2 is FQNNGV in the germline V gene. The CDR3 runs 15 residues. As DNA, the CDR3 is TGTGCCAGCAGCTTAGATCGGGTGACAGGGGATGACTACACCTTC. Translated, it gives CASSLDRVTGDDYTF.

The rearrangement uses TRBV10-3 and TRBJ1-4; D might be TRBD1 (6 bases). This CDR3 has 17 residues. CDR1 is ENHRY and CDR2 is SYGVKD in the germline V gene. With 3 bases removed from V and 7 bases from J, the gap between germline ends came to 21 bases. CDR3 region: CAISEPLDRPHGEKLFF. CDR3 DNA: TGTGCCATCAGTGAACCCCTAGACAGGCCTCACGGTGAAAAACTGTTTTTT.

The rearrangement joins TRBV5-6 to TRBJ2-3, with D hard to call. This CDR3 contains 15 residues. V dropped 4 bases and J dropped 0 bases, with 12 bases sitting between them. The V gene's germline CDR1 is SGHDT and CDR2 YYEEEE. The CDR3 DNA reads as TGTGCCAGCAGCCCCACCGGGCCTAGCACAGATACGCAGTATTTT. Protein product: CASSPTGPSTDTQYF.